Each of the 20 T cell receptor beta chains below was sequenced from the same sample in a study of T cell changes during pregnancy in multiple sclerosis. TCRdb keeps only in-frame clones here, not all; method: immunoSEQ multiplex PCR. Here the sample spans around 110,000 clones, 75% to 95% being singletons. The sample consisted of peripheral blood, taken before pregnancy. The receptor set was obtained from a female donor with multiple sclerosis, enrolled in a pregnancy study.

In its sample, this clone was seen once. The CDR3 spells CSAVPLLAENTDTQYF. The CDR3 DNA reads as TGCAGCGCCGTACCCCTCCTAGCGGAGAACACAGATACGCAGTATTTT. The chain couples TRBV29-1 to TRBJ2-3; TRBD2 agrees at 7 bases. V was clipped by 7 bases and J by 2 bases; unmatched bases: 15. CDR1 SQVTM and CDR2 ANQGSEA come from the germline V gene. CDR3 size: 16 residues.

The rearrangement uses TRBV6-1 and TRBJ2-3; 8 bases are shared with TRBD2. The CDR3 runs to 15 residues. J lost 1 base, V lost 4 bases, and 4 bases had no gene match. The germline gives CDR1 MNHNS, CDR2 SASEGT. CDR3 region: CASSVIGGGTDTQYF. The CDR3 DNA is TGTGCCAGCAGTGTGATCGGGGGGGGCACAGATACGCAGTATTTT.

The chain joins TRBV29-1 to TRBJ2-7, with 10 bases lining up with TRBD2. The V and J ends lost 2 bases and 3 bases, in that order; junction bases with no gene match: 10. The CDR3 sequence is 16 residues long. Germline CDR1 SQVTM, CDR2 ANQGSEA. CDR3 coding DNA: TGCAGCGTTGAACGTCGGAGGACTAGCGGCGACTACGAGCAGTACTTC. Protein: CSVERRRTSGDYEQYF.

The chain employs TRBV5-1 and TRBJ2-3, with 8 nucleotides matching TRBD2. The CDR3 covers 16 residues. Germline values: CDR1 SGHRS, CDR2 YFSETQ. The V segment lost 4 bases and the J segment 2 bases; nucleotides outside the gene matches: 9. CDR3 nucleotide sequence: TGCGCCAGCAGCGCGGGACTAGGGGCGATCACAGATACGCAGTATTTT. Translated: CASSAGLGAITDTQYF.

This clone was seen only a few times. V gene TRBV5-1 combines with J gene TRBJ1-3; D is possibly TRBD1 (6 bases). CDR1 is SGHRS and CDR2 is YFSETQ in the germline V gene. This CDR3 spans 15 amino acids. The V end lost 3 bases, the J end lost 0 bases, and 10 bases lay between the germline ends. CDR3 residues: CASSSGGISGNTIYF. CDR3 DNA sequence: TGCGCCAGCAGCTCGGGGGGCATCTCTGGAAACACCATATATTTT. Full variable domain (missing parts from reference TRBV5-1 and TRBJ1-3): KAGVTQTPRYLIKTRGQQVTLSCSPISGHRSVSWYQQTPGQGLQFLFEYFSETQRNKGNFPGRFSGRQFSNSRSEMNVSTLELGDSALYLCASSSGGISGNTIYFGEGSWLTVV.

This chain connects TRBV7-9 to TRBJ1-1; D may be TRBD1 (6 bases). In germline, CDR1 is SEHNR, CDR2 FQNEAQ (reference sequence). With 5 bases removed from V and 3 bases from J, the gap between germline ends came to 25 bases. The CDR3 length is 18 residues. This CDR3 reads CASSTTLLTGLADTEAFF. DNA for the CDR3: TGTGCCAGCAGCACGACGTTACTTACAGGGCTGGCCGACACTGAAGCTTTCTTT.

The chain is built from TRBV5-5 and TRBJ1-4; the D is unclear. CDR3 length: 15 amino acids. Trimming shortened V by 0 bases and J by 0 bases, and 6 bases separated the two germline ends. CDR1 is SGHKS and CDR2 is YYEKEE in the germline V gene (reference sequence). CDR3 DNA sequence: TGTGCCAGCAGCTTGGGGGGAGCAACTAATGAAAAACTGTTTTTT. Translation: CASSLGGATNEKLFF.

V and J are TRBV6-1 and TRBJ2-7; D perhaps matches TRBD1 (5 bases). V was clipped by 10 bases and J by 4 bases, with 20 bases between them. From germline, CDR1 is MNHNS and CDR2 SASEGT. There are 14 residues in the CDR3. The CDR3 DNA is TGTGCCACCCTAACAGGCCCCCACGGGTACGAGCAGTACTTC. Its translation is CATLTGPHGYEQYF.

The V call is TRBV15, the J call TRBJ2-3, with 8 bases lining up with TRBD1. After removal of 5 bases from V and 4 bases from J, the junction contained 8 bases not matched to a gene. The CDR3 spans 15 residues. Germline CDR1 LNHNV, CDR2 YYDKDF (reference sequence). This CDR3 is CATSDGTGGADTQYF. The DNA of the CDR3 is TGTGCCACCAGCGATGGAACAGGGGGAGCAGATACGCAGTATTTT. The full variable domain, rest sourced from reference TRBV15 and TRBJ2-3, is DAMVIQNPRYQVTQFGKPVTLSCSQTLNHNVMYWYQQKSSQAPKLLFHYYDKDFNNEADTPDNFQSRRPNTSFCFLDIRSPGLGDTAMYLCATSDGTGGADTQYFGPGTRLTVL.

Comments on this clone: At one of its ends the junction is not consistent with the germline gene, which may arise from a read error. The gene calls are TRBV19 and TRBJ1-1; D is ambiguous. This CDR3 has 12 residues. Germline CDR1 and CDR2: LNHDA and SQIVND (reference sequence). CDR3 DNA: TGTGCCAGTAGCATAGGACCAGGATCAGCTTTCTTT. Its translation is CASSIGPGSAFF.

The chain uses TRBV6-6 and TRBJ2-7; D might be TRBD2 (5 bases). The CDR3 loop spans 12 amino acids. The germline V gene encodes CDR1 MNHNY and CDR2 SVGAGI (reference sequence). V was cut by 2 bases and J by 3 bases, with 5 bases left in between. CDR3 DNA sequence: TGTGCCAGCAGTTACGCGGGCTACGAGCAGTACTTC. Residues: CASSYAGYEQYF.

V usage is TRBV5-3 and J usage is TRBJ1-5; no clear D. TRBV5-3 has ORF status, its function being uncertain. The CDR3 spans 16 residues. V was cut by 3 bases and J by 6 bases, with 19 bases left in between. CDR3 loop: CARSYPREGPLQPQHF. DNA of the CDR3: TGTGCCAGAAGCTACCCGAGAGAGGGCCCTCTTCAGCCCCAGCATTTT.

The gene calls are TRBV7-6 and TRBJ1-1, with D perhaps TRBD1 (5 bases). The CDR3 is 13 residues long. The germline CDR1 and CDR2 sequences are SGHVS and FNYEAQ. Trimming stripped 2 bases from V and 1 base from J, with 5 bases between. The CDR3 DNA is TGTGCCAGCAGCTTACAGGGGAACACTGAAGCTTTCTTT. Translated: CASSLQGNTEAFF.

The table lists this clone with a count of one. The chain is built from TRBV5-5 and TRBJ1-1, with D possibly TRBD1 on 6 matching bases. V was cut by 0 bases and J by 0 bases, with 9 bases left in between. The germline V gene encodes CDR1 SGHKS and CDR2 YYEKEE (reference sequence). The CDR3 runs 15 residues. The CDR3 DNA is TGTGCCAGCAGCTTGGCCAGGGGTATGAACACTGAAGCTTTCTTT. Its translation is CASSLARGMNTEAFF.

CDR3 sequence: CASSRDIYEQYF. In DNA, the CDR3 is TGTGCCAGCAGCCGGGACATATACGAGCAGTACTTC. The chain carries TRBV7-9 and TRBJ2-5, with a tentative D call TRBD1 (6 bases). The tail of the sequence fits TRBJ2-7 better, so the J call may be wrong. Germline V gene data show CDR1 as SEHNR and CDR2 as FQNEAQ (reference sequence). The CDR3 totals 12 residues.

The J gene is TRBJ2-3, the V gene TRBV2, with 7 positions matching TRBD1. This CDR3 is 17 amino acids long. The junction had 9 bases not matched to a gene; V was cut back by 2 bases and J by 1 base. Germline V gene sequence: CDR1 SNHLY, CDR2 FYNNEI. The CDR3 bases are TGTGCCAGCAGTGAAATACCGGGACAGATAGGCACAGATACGCAGTATTTT. Its translation is CASSEIPGQIGTDTQYF.

The genes are TRBV5-6 and TRBJ1-4; D might be TRBD1 (6 bases). Germline V gene sequence: CDR1 SGHDT, CDR2 YYEEEE. Trimming shortened V by 5 bases and J by 0 bases, and 11 bases separated the two germline ends. This CDR3 spans 15 amino acids. The CDR3, as DNA: TGTGCCAGCAGGGAGGGGGGGACAACTAATGAAAAACTGTTTTTT. Encoded protein: CASREGGTTNEKLFF.

This chain links TRBV5-6 with TRBJ2-2; no reliable D call. Germline CDR1 is SGHDT and CDR2 is YYEEEE. This CDR3 is 14 amino acids long. The V gene lost 1 base and the J gene lost 5 bases, with 9 bases spanning the gap. CDR3 region: CASSLLLLTGELFF. The CDR3 region has the DNA TGTGCCAGCAGCTTGCTTCTGTTAACCGGGGAGCTGTTTTTT.

The chain combines TRBV28 with TRBJ2-7, with D maybe TRBD1 (6 bases). Trimming removed 5 bases from V and 3 bases from J, with 14 bases in between. The germline gives CDR1 MDHEN, CDR2 SYDVKM. The CDR3 totals 14 residues. The CDR3 bases are TGTGCCAGCAGTGCTACAGGGTTTTTCTACGAGCAGTACTTC. Translating gives CASSATGFFYEQYF.

In its sample, this clone was seen once. This chain joins TRBV28 and TRBJ1-5; D is unresolved. In germline, CDR1 is MDHEN, CDR2 SYDVKM. Trimming cost V 5 bases and J 0 bases, with 17 bases left between them. This CDR3 has 17 residues. CDR3 residues: CASSPRVTKYSNQPQHF. CDR3 nucleotides: TGTGCCAGCAGTCCCCGGGTAACAAAGTATAGCAATCAGCCCCAGCATTTT.